What follows is one T cell receptor beta chain and its context. Its antigen is currently unknown. The data originate from a study of T cells in Graves' hyperthyroidism and ophthalmopathy. Findings and caveats of the study: Most clonotypes expanded in thyroid above 0.001 were likewise present in blood. Prediction of ophthalmopathy progression came a median 6.5 months pre-onset.

RNA transcripts served as the template for amplifying TCR beta CDR3 regions. In the first-round RT-PCR of the TCR CDR3, the HTBI primer set was used. TCRdb itself ran the multiplex PCR reads through MiXCR, one entry per CDR3 protein. This sample has about 360,000 distinct CDR3 sequences, with around 14% found just once. The sample comprised blood. This receptor was obtained from a woman aged 18 to 35 with Graves' hyperthyroidism that later progressed to Graves' ophthalmopathy.

CDR3 protein: CASRLTGVNNQPQHF. The CDR3 coding sequence is TGTGCCAGCAGATTGACAGGGGTTAACAATCAGCCCCAGCATTTT. The gene calls are TRBV6-1 and TRBJ1-5; 8 bases align to TRBD1. J lost 3 bases, V lost 6 bases, and 7 bases had no gene match. From germline, CDR1 is MNHNS and CDR2 SASEGT. The CDR3 runs to 15 residues.